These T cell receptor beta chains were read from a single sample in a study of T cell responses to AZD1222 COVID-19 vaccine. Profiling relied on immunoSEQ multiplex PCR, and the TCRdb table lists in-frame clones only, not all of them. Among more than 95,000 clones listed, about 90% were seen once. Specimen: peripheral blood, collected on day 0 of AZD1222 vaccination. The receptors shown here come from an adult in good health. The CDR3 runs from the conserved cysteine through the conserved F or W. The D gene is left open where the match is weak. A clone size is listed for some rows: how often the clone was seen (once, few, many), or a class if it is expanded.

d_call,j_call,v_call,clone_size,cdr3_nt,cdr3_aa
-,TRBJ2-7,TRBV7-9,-,TGTGCCAGCAGCCCCCGACTCCCCCGGAGCTACGAGCAGTACTTC,CASSPRLPRSYEQYF
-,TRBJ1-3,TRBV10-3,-,TGTGCCATCAGTGAGTCGGTGGGGGCTTCTGGAAACACCATATATTTT,CAISESVGASGNTIYF
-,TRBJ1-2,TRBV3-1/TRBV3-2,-,TGTGCCAGCAGCCAAGCCACCTCCGGGGGCTACACCTTC,CASSQATSGGYTF
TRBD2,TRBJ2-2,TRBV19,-,TGTGCCAGTAGTGATCTAGCGGGAGGGACAATGGCCGGGGAGCTGTTTTTT,CASSDLAGGTMAGELFF
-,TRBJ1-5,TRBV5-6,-,TGTGCCAGCAGCTTGCGAGGGGACGCCGGTTACAATCAGCCCCAGCATTTT,CASSLRGDAGYNQPQHF
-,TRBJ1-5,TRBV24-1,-,TGTGCCACCAGTGAGGGTTTATATCAGCCCCAGCATTTT,CATSEGLYQPQHF
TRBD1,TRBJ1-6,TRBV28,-,TGTGCCAGCAGTGAAACCCCCGGGACAGGGCTCACCGCCCTCCACTTT,CASSETPGTGLTALHF
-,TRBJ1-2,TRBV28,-,TGTGCCAGCAGTTTCAGATATGGCTACACCTTC,CASSFRYGYTF
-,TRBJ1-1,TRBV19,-,TGTGCCAGTAGTACCGAAAGTCAGGGGTCTGAAGCTTTCTTT,CASSTESQGSEAFF
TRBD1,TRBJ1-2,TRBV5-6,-,TGTGCCAGCTCAGAGGACAGGGGCGCCTATGGCTACACCTTC,CASSEDRGAYGYTF
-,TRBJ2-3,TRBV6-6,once,TGTGCCAGCACCCGCATGGGCCCGATTTCAGATACGCAGTATTTT,CASTRMGPISDTQYF
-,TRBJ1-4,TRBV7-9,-,TGTGCCAGCAGCTTATCCACAGGGTTGGCAAAACTGTTTTTT,CASSLSTGLAKLFF
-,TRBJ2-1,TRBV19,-,TGTGCCAGTAGTATGGGTTCTAGGGCGGAAACCGTTAGAGAGCAGTTCTTC,CASSMGSRAETVREQFF
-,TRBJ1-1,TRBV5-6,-,TGTGCCAGCAGCTTCGGACAGAAGAACACTGAAGCTTTCTTT,CASSFGQKNTEAFF
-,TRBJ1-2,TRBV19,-,TGTGCCAGTAGTACACTGGACCGGGCGGATGGCTACACCTTC,CASSTLDRADGYTF
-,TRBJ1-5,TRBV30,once,TGTGCCTGGAGTGTCGGTTTCAATCAGCCCCAGCATTTT,CAWSVGFNQPQHF
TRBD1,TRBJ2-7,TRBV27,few,TGTGCCAGCAGTCGAGGCCAGGGGGCTTACGAGCAGTACTTC,CASSRGQGAYEQYF
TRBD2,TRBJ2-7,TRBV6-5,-,TGTGCCAGCAGAGAGGGACTAGCCCACGAGCAGTACTTC,CASREGLAHEQYF
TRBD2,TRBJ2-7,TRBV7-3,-,TGTGCCAGCAGCTCGGGACTAGCGGGGGAAGAGCAGTACTTC,CASSSGLAGEEQYF
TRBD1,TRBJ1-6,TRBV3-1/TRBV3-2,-,TGTGCCAGCAGCCAAGGGCAACAGGGGGAGCTTAATTCACCCCTCCACTTT,CASSQGQQGELNSPLHF
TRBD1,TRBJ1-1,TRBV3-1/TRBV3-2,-,TGTGCCAGCAGCAGACAGGGGAACACTGAAGCTTTCTTT,CASSRQGNTEAFF
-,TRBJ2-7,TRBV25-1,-,TGTGCCAGCAGTAACTTTATCTCCTACGAGCAGTACTTC,CASSNFISYEQYF
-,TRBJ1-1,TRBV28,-,TGTGCCAGCAGGACTTTAGCGGTGTCGGGCACTGAAGCTTTCTTT,CASRTLAVSGTEAFF